Reported below is one T cell receptor beta chain. The data are from a study of cytomegalovirus exposure and HLA in healthy donors. On the study more broadly: Genotyping of roughly 400 donors showed that around 85% belonged to the Caucasian-associated ancestry cluster.

Losses at the gene ends were 4 bases for V and 5 bases for J; bases not matched to a gene: 4. This CDR3 comprises 13 residues. Germline-derived CDR1 and CDR2 are SQVTM and ANQGSEA. Primers included in the PCR were 60 Vbeta and 13 Jbeta primers. Authors' analysis steps: Later work found 65 million to 100 million unique TCR beta chains, with around 10 million shared. Assay used: immunoSEQ multiplex PCR; TCRdb lists only in-frame clones, some missing. V and J calls and clone size are copied from that table; D and trimming were computed from the DNA. Of about 140,000 clones in the sample, roughly four fifths were seen once.

This TCR derives from a woman aged 45-65 years in good health and CMV-seropositive. The chain combines TRBV29-1 with TRBJ2-1; TRBD1 aligns across 8 bases. The specimen was PBMCs. The CDR3 sequence: CSVGRTGNNEQFF. As DNA, the CDR3 is TGCAGCGTTGGGAGGACAGGGAACAATGAGCAGTTCTTC.